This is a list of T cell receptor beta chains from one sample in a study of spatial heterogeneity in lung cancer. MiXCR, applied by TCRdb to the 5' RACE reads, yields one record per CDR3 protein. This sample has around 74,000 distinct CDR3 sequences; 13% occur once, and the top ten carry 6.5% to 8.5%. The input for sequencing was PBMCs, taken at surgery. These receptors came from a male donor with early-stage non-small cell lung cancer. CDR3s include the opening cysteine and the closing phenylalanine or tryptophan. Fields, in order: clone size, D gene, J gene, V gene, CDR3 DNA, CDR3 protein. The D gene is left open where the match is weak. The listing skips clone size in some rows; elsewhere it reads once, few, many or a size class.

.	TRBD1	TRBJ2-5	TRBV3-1	TGTGCCAGCACCCAGGGGGCGGGACCACAGGGGACCCAGTACTTC	CASTQGAGPQGTQYF
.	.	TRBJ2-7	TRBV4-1	TGCGCCAGCAGCCATCCCATCGAGGGCTACGAGCAGTACTTC	CASSHPIEGYEQYF
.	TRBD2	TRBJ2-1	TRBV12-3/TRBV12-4	TGTGCCAGCAGTGGGGGCTACGGGCTAGCGGGTCACAATGAGCAGTTCTTC	CASSGGYGLAGHNEQFF
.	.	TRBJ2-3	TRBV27	TGTGCCAGCGATAGCACAGATACGCAGTATTTT	CASDSTDTQYF
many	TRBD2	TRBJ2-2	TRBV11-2	TGTGCCAGCAGCCAACCGGGACTAGCTGTCGGGGAGCTGTTTTTT	CASSQPGLAVGELFF
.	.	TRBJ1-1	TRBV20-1	TGCAGTTCCTCACTCGACGGTGGCACTGAAGCTTTCTTT	CSSSLDGGTEAFF
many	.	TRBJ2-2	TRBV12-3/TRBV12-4	TGTGCCAGCACCCCGGACTTCCCGAACACCGGGGAGCTGTTTTTT	CASTPDFPNTGELFF
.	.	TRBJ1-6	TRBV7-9	TGTGCCAGCAGCTTCGCCGACATACCCTCACCCCTCCACTTT	CASSFADIPSPLHF
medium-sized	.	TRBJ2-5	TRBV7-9	TGTGCCAGCAGCGCCGCGGGGTTTCAAGAGACCCAGTACTTC	CASSAAGFQETQYF
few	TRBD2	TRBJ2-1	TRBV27	TGTGCCAGCAGTACTCCTAGCGGGGGGATCAATGAGCAGTTCTTC	CASSTPSGGINEQFF
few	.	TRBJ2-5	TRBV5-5	TGTGCCAGCAGCTTGGGGTCCGGGACAGAGACCCAGTACTTC	CASSLGSGTETQYF
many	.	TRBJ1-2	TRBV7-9	TGTGCCAGCAGCTTAGTCGACACTTCGGGGTACTATGGCTACACCTTC	CASSLVDTSGYYGYTF
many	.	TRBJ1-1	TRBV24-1	TGTGCCACCAGTGATTTGGCAGAGAACACTGAAGCTTTCTTT	CATSDLAENTEAFF
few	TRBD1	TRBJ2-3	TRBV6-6	TGTGCATCTAGGGACAGGGTCACAGATACGCAGTATTTT	CASRDRVTDTQYF
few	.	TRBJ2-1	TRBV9	TGTGCCAGCAAGAAAGGTTGGGGTATCAATGAGCAGTTCTTC	CASKKGWGINEQFF
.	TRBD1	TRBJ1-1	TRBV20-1	TGCAGTCCCGGGACAGGGGGGTCAAGGGACACTGAAGCCTTCTTT	CSPGTGGSRDTEAFF
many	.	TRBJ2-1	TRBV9	TGTGCCACCCTCAAGGTGAGCTCCTACAATGAGCAGTTCTTC	CATLKVSSYNEQFF
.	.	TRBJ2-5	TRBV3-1	TGTGCCAGCAGGACTCTCGAGACCCAGTACTTC	CASRTLETQYF
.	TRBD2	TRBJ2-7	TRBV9	TGTGCCAGCAGCGCCCCACCGGGAGGGGGGACCTACGAGCAGTACTTC	CASSAPPGGGTYEQYF
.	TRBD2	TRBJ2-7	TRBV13	TGTGCCAGCAGCCGACTAGCGGGAGTTGGCGAGCAGTACTTC	CASSRLAGVGEQYF
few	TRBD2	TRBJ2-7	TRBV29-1	TGCAGCGCCCTATTAGGGACTAGCGGGTACTACGAGCAGTACTTC	CSALLGTSGYYEQYF
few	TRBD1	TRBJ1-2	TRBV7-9	TGTGCCAGCAGCTTACAGGGGGCCTATGGCTACACCTTC	CASSLQGAYGYTF
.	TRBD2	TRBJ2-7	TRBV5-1	TGCGCCAGCAGCTCCGGACTAGCGGTAAGCTCCTACGAGCAGTACTTC	CASSSGLAVSSYEQYF
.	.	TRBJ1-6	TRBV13	TGTGCCAGCAGCGCCGTAATCAATTCACCCCTCCACTTT	CASSAVINSPLHF
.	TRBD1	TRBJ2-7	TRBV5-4	TGTGCCAGCAGCTTACCGGGACAGGGCCCCTACGAGCAGTACTTC	CASSLPGQGPYEQYF